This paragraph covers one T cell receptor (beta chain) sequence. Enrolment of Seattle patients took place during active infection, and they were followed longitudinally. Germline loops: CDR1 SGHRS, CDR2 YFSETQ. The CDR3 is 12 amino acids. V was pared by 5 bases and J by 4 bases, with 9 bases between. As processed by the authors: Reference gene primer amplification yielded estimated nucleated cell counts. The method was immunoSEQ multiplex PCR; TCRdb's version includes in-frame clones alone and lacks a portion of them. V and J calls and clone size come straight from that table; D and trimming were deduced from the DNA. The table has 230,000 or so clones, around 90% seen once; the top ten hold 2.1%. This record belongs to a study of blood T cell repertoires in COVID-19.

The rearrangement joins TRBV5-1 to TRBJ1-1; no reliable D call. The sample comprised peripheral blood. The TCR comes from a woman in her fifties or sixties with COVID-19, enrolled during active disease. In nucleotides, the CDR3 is TGCGCCAGCAGTCTTGAGGGCACTGAAGCTTTCTTT. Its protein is CASSLEGTEAFF.